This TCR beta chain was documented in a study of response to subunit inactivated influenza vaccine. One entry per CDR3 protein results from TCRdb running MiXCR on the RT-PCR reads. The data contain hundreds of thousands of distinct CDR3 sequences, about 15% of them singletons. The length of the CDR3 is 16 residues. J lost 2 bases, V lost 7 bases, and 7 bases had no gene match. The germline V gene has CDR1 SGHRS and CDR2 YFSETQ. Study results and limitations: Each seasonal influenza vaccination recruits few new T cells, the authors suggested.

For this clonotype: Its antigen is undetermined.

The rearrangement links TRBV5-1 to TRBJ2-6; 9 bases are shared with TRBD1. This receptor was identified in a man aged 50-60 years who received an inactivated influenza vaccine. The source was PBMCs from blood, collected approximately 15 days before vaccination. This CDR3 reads CASEGQGSPGANVLTF. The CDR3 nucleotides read TGCGCCAGCGAGGGACAGGGAAGTCCTGGGGCCAACGTCCTGACTTTC.